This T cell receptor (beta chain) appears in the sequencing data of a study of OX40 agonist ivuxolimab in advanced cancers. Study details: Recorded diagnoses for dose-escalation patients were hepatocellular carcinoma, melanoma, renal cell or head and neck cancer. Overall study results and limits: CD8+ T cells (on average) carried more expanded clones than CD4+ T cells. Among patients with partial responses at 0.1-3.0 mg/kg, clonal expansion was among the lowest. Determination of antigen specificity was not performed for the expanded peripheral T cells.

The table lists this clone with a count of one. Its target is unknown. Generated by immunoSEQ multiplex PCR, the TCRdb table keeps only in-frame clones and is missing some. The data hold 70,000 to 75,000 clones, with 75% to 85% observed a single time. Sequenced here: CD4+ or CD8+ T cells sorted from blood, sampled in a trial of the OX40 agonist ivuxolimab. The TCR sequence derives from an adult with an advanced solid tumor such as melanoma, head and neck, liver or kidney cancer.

DNA for the CDR3: TGTGCCAGCAGCTTAGGAGTGGGACCCGGCAATCAGCCCCAGCATTTT. Its protein product is CASSLGVGPGNQPQHF. The V and J genes are TRBV7-9 and TRBJ1-5, with D possibly being TRBD1 (5 bases). V gave up 1 base and J gave up 2 bases, with 12 bases separating them. Germline CDR1 reads SEHNR; CDR2 reads FQNEAQ (reference sequence). CDR3 length equals 16 residues. Complete variable domain (other parts from reference TRBV7-9 and TRBJ1-5): DTGVSQNPRHKITKRGQNVTFRCDPISEHNRLYWYRQTLGQGPEFLTYFQNEAQLEKSRLLSDRFSAERPKGSFSTLEIQRTEQGDSAMYLCASSLGVGPGNQPQHFGDGTRLSIL.